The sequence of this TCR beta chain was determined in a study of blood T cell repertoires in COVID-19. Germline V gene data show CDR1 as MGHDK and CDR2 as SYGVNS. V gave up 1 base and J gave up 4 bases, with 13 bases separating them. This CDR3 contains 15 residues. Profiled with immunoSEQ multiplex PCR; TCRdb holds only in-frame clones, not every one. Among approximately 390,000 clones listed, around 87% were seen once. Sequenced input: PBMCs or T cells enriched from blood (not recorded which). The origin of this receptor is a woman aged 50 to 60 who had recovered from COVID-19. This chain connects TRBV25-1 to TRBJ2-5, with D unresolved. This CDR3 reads CASSESFAGAETQYF. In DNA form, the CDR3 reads TGTGCCAGCAGTGAATCCTTTGCAGGCGCAGAGACCCAGTACTTC.